This TCR beta chain was sequenced during a study of T-cell reconstitution after alpha-beta-depleted transplantation in children. CDR3 size: 11 residues. CDR1 and CDR2 from the germline V gene are SGHVS and FNYEAQ. Trimming took off 3 bases at V and 7 bases at J, with 7 bases between the two ends. Researchers prepared the TCRbeta library using unique molecular identifiers, the study reports. Each CDR3 protein is one row after TCRdb ran MiXCR on the PCR reads. This table has some 450,000 distinct CDR3 sequences, approximately 42% appearing once. This clonotype was seen more than once but under ten times. The antigen is unknown. Study-wide results and limits: Surviving recipient T cells and thymic progenitors produced the high day-60 TCRbeta diversity seen in some patients. Hyperexpanded clones declined; after one year, newly produced T cells mostly supplied diversity. About two months after transplant, alpha-beta T cells reportedly came from several hundred expanded graft clones.

The sample was PBMCs, taken before TCRalphabeta/CD19-depleted stem cell transplant. This receptor was taken from a girl aged 2 to 9 with aplastic anemia, due to receive a stem cell transplant. The chain is built from TRBV7-6 and TRBJ2-7; D is uncertain. The chain's CDR3 is CASSLIEEQYF. For the CDR3, the DNA is TGTGCCAGCAGCTTGATCGAGGAGCAGTACTTC.